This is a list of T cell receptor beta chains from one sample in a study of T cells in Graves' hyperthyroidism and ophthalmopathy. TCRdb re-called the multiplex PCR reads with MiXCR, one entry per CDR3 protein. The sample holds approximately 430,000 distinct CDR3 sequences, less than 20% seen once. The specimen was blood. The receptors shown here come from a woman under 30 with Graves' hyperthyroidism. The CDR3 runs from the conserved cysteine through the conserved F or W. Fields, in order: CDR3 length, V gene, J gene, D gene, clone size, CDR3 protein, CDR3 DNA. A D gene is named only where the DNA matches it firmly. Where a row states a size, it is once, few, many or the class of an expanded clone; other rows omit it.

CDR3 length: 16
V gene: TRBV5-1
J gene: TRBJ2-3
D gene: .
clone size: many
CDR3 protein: CASRPGTHLGTDTQYF
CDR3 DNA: TGCGCCAGCAGGCCCGGGACCCACCTCGGGACAGATACGCAGTATTTT

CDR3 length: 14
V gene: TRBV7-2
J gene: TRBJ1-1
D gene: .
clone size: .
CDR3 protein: CASSARHPNTEAFF
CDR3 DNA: TGTGCCAGCAGCGCCAGGCATCCGAACACTGAAGCTTTCTTT

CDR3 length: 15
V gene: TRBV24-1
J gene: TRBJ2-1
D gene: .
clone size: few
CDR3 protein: CATSDNLARRAEQFF
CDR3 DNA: TGTGCCACCAGTGATAATCTAGCCCGGCGAGCCGAGCAGTTCTTC

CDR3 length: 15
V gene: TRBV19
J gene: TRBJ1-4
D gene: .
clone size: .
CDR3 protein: CASSINSAGGEKLFF
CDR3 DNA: TGTGCCAGTAGTATTAATTCGGCAGGCGGTGAAAAACTGTTTTTT

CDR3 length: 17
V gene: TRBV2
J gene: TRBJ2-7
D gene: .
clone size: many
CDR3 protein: CASSEALDRGTTYEQYF
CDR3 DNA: TGTGCCAGCAGTGAAGCGCTTGATCGCGGGACGACCTACGAGCAGTACTTC

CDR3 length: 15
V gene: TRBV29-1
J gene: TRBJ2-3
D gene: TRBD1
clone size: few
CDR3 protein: CSVRLTGGPPDTQYF
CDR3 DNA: TGCAGCGTCCGGTTAACAGGGGGCCCTCCAGATACGCAGTATTTT

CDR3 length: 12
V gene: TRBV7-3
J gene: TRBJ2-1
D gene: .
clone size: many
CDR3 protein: CASSHGGYEQFF
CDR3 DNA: TGTGCCAGCAGCCACGGCGGATATGAGCAGTTCTTC

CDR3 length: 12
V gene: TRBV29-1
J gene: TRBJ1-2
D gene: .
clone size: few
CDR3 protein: CSVEGQGSGYTF
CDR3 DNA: TGCAGCGTTGAAGGGCAGGGAAGTGGCTACACCTTC

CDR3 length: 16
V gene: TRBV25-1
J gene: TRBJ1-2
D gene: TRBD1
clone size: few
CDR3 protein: CASSDPRTGANYGYTF
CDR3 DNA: TGTGCCAGCAGTGATCCCCGGACAGGGGCGAACTATGGCTACACCTTC

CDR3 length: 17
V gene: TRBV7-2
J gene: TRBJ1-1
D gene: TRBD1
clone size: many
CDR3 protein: CASSPGWQGDWNTEAFF
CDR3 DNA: TGTGCCAGCAGCCCCGGTTGGCAGGGGGATTGGAACACTGAAGCTTTCTTT

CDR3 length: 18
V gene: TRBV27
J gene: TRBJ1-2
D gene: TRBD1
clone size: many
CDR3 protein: CASSKVLTRDRGHYGYTF
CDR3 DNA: TGTGCCAGCAGTAAGGTCCTGACCAGGGACAGGGGGCACTACGGCTACACCTTC

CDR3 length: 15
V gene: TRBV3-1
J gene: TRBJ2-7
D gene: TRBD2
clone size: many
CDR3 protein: CASTGAGGPFYEQYF
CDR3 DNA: TGTGCCAGCACCGGAGCGGGAGGCCCGTTTTACGAGCAGTACTTC

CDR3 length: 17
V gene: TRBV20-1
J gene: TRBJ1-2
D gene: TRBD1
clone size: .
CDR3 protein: CSASPGTGKGANYGYTF
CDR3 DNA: TGCAGTGCTAGCCCTGGGACAGGGAAGGGGGCTAACTATGGCTACACCTTC

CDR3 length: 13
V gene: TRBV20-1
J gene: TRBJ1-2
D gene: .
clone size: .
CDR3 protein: CSARDMAGDGYTF
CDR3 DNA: TGCAGTGCTAGAGATATGGCGGGGGATGGCTACACCTTC

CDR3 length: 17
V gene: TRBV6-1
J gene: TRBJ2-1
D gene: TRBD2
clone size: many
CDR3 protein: CASGRLAGPSSYNEQFF
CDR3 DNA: TGTGCCAGCGGAAGACTAGCGGGCCCGAGCTCCTACAATGAGCAGTTCTTC

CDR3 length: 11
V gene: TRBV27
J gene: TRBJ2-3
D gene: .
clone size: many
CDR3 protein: CASTLGDTQYF
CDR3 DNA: TGTGCCAGCACCCTAGGGGATACGCAGTATTTT

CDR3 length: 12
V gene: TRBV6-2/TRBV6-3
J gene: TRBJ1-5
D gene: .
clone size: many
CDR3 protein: CASSRQRQPQHF
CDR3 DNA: TGTGCCAGCAGCAGACAGAGGCAGCCCCAGCATTTT

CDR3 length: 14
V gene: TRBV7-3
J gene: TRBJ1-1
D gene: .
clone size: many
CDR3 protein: CASSADTVNTEAFF
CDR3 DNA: TGTGCCAGCAGCGCAGACACGGTGAACACTGAAGCTTTCTTT

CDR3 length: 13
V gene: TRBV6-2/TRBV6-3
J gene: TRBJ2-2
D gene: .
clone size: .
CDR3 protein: CASSYSITGELFF
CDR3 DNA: TGTGCCAGCAGTTACTCCATTACCGGGGAGCTGTTTTTT

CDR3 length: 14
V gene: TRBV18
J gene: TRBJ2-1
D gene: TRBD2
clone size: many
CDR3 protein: CASSPAKGGNEQFF
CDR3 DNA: TGTGCCAGCTCACCAGCGAAGGGAGGGAATGAGCAGTTCTTC

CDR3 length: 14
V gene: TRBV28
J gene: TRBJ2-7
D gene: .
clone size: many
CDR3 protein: CASLETSAAQEQYF
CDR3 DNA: TGTGCCTCATTGGAGACTTCGGCCGCTCAAGAGCAGTACTTC

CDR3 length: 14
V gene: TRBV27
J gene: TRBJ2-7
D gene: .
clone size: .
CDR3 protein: CASSEVTLTYEQYF
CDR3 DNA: TGTGCCAGCAGTGAAGTGACTCTTACCTACGAGCAGTACTTC

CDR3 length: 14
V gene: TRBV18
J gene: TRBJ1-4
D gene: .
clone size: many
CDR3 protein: CASSPGGGGEKLFF
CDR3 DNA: TGTGCCAGCTCACCGGGCGGTGGGGGTGAAAAACTGTTTTTT

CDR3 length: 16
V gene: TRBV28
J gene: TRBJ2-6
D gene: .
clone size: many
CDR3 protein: CASSPWAISGANVLTF
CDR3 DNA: TGTGCCAGCAGTCCCTGGGCCATCTCTGGGGCCAACGTCCTGACTTTC

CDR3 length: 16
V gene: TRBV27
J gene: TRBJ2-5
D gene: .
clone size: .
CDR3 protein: CASSFARTGTQETQYF
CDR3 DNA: TGTGCCAGCAGTTTCGCTAGAACAGGAACACAAGAGACCCAGTACTTC

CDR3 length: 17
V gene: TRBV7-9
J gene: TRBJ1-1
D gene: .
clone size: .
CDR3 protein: CASSLVRGPPLDTEAFF
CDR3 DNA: TGTGCCAGCAGCCTCGTCCGTGGGCCGCCCTTGGACACTGAAGCTTTCTTT

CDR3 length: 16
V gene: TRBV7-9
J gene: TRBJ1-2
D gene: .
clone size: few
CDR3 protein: CASSLGTLDRNAGYTF
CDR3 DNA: TGTGCCAGCAGCTTAGGTACACTAGACAGGAATGCTGGCTACACCTTC

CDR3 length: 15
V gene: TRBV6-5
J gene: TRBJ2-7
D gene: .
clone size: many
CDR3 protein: CASSYVEGRQGEQYF
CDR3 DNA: TGTGCCAGCAGTTACGTGGAGGGACGACAGGGCGAGCAGTACTTC